The 28 T cell receptor beta chains in this list originate from one sample, sequenced in a study of blood T cell repertoires in COVID-19. Measured with immunoSEQ multiplex PCR; TCRdb has only the in-frame clones, and not every one. The table shows roughly 400,000 clones, with roughly 90% occurring only once. What was sequenced was PBMCs or T cells enriched from blood (not recorded which). The receptors shown here come from a woman aged 30 to 39 who had recovered from COVID-19.

In its sample, this clone was seen a few times. The chain carries TRBV5-6 and TRBJ1-3; TRBD1 agrees at 8 bases. From germline, CDR1 is SGHDT and CDR2 YYEEEE. CDR3 size: 15 residues. The ends lost 0 bases at V and 4 bases at J; junction bases unmatched: 3. The CDR3, as DNA: TGTGCCAGCAGCTTGGTGGACAGGGTCGGAAACACCATATATTTT. Protein product: CASSLVDRVGNTIYF.

The chain combines TRBV7-9 with TRBJ1-1; TRBD1 matches at 9 bases. V shed 5 bases, J shed 1 base, and the junction held 8 bases outside the gene matches. Germline values: CDR1 SEHNR, CDR2 FQNEAQ (reference sequence). The CDR3 has 16 residues. CDR3 residues: CASSDGTGWKNTEAFF. CDR3 nucleotides: TGTGCCAGCAGCGACGGGACAGGGTGGAAGAACACTGAAGCTTTCTTT.

The gene calls are TRBV5-1 and TRBJ1-1; no clear D. The germline V gene has CDR1 SGHRS and CDR2 YFSETQ. Trimming removed 0 bases from V and 1 base from J, with 10 bases in between. This CDR3 has 15 amino acids. The CDR3 region is CASSLGEISNTEAFF. The CDR3 nucleotides read TGCGCCAGCAGCTTGGGAGAGATATCGAACACTGAAGCTTTCTTT.

The chain combines TRBV7-9 with TRBJ1-1; D is unresolved. The CDR3 runs to 14 residues. Trimming shortened V by 1 base and J by 4 bases, and 10 bases separated the two germline ends. The germline CDR1 and CDR2 sequences are SEHNR and FQNEAQ (reference sequence). The CDR3 nucleotides are TGTGCCAGCAGCTTAGAAACTGCCTTCACTGAAGCTTTCTTT. This translates into CASSLETAFTEAFF.

V and J are TRBV5-5 and TRBJ2-7; D gene uncertain. CDR1 is SGHKS and CDR2 is YYEKEE in the germline V gene (reference sequence). Between the trimmed V and J ends, which lost 0 bases and 6 bases, there was a span of 4 bases. The CDR3 is 11 residues long. The CDR3 loop reads CASSLAREQYF. The CDR3 DNA follows: TGTGCCAGCAGCTTGGCCCGCGAGCAGTACTTC.

V gene TRBV7-9 combines with J gene TRBJ2-7; possibly TRBD2 for D (7 bases). V was clipped by 5 bases and J by 6 bases, with 11 bases between them. Germline V gene sequence: CDR1 SEHNR, CDR2 FQNEAQ (reference sequence). The CDR3 loop spans 12 amino acids. For the CDR3, the DNA is TGTGCCAGCAGCCTGGGGGGGCGCGAGCAGTACTTC. It encodes CASSLGGREQYF.

The chain recombines TRBV9 with TRBJ2-1; D might be TRBD2 (6 bases). Germline V lookup: CDR1 SGDLS, CDR2 YYNGEE. CDR3 length: 14 residues. The V gene lost 0 bases and the J gene lost 6 bases, with 10 bases spanning the gap. The CDR3 region has the DNA TGTGCCAGCAGCGTAGCGGCGGGACGCAATGAGCAGTTCTTC. Translating gives CASSVAAGRNEQFF.

The J gene is TRBJ2-3, the V gene TRBV5-1; D may be TRBD2 (6 bases). Germline V gene sequence: CDR1 SGHRS, CDR2 YFSETQ. The CDR3 spans 17 residues. Trimming left V 0 bases short and J 3 bases short, with 17 bases between. CDR3 in amino acids: CASSLGGSGDGTDTQYF. For the CDR3, the DNA is TGCGCCAGCAGCTTGGGGGGTAGCGGAGACGGGACAGATACGCAGTATTTT.

This clone was seen only a few times. The rearrangement joins TRBV30 to TRBJ2-5; 8 bases match TRBD1. The CDR3 is 14 amino acids. V was clipped by 2 bases and J by 5 bases; unmatched bases: 7. Germline V gene data show CDR1 as GTSNPN and CDR2 as SVGIG (reference sequence). CDR3: CAWSPGQGWETQYF. In DNA form, the CDR3 reads TGTGCCTGGAGTCCTGGACAGGGATGGGAGACCCAGTACTTC.

The chain carries TRBV5-1 and TRBJ2-7; a weak D match, TRBD1 (5 bases). V shed 0 bases and J shed 5 bases, with 18 bases lying between them. CDR1 is SGHRS and CDR2 is YFSETQ in the germline V gene. This CDR3 comprises 16 residues. CDR3 sequence reads: CASSLGQSSRYNEQYF. The CDR3 region has the DNA TGCGCCAGCAGCTTGGGACAGAGCTCGCGTTATAACGAGCAGTACTTC.

This rearrangement joins TRBV9 to TRBJ2-3, with 7 bases fitting TRBD2. This CDR3 contains 19 residues. Germline V CDR1 and CDR2: SGDLS, YYNGEE. The trim removed 0 bases at V and 5 bases at J, leaving 18 bases unmatched. CDR3 bases: TGTGCCAGCAGCGTAGCCCAATGGGAGGGAGGGCGAGGAGAAGATACGCAGTATTTT. Translated, it gives CASSVAQWEGGRGEDTQYF. Looking up the rest from reference TRBV9 and TRBJ2-3 gives the full variable domain: DSGVTQTPKHLITATGQRVTLRCSPRSGDLSVYWYQQSLDQGLQFLIQYYNGEERAKGNILERFSAQQFPDLHSELNLSSLELGDSALYFCASSVAQWEGGRGEDTQYFGPGTRLTVL.

CDR3 amino acids: CASSSIRQARYGNTIYF. CDR3 DNA sequence: TGTGCCAGCAGTTCAATACGACAGGCTCGATATGGAAACACCATATATTTT. The gene calls are TRBV27 and TRBJ1-3; maybe TRBD1 (6 bases). Germline CDR1 MNHEY, CDR2 SMNVEV (reference sequence). Trimming stripped 4 bases from V and 3 bases from J, with 19 bases between. The CDR3 covers 17 residues.

This clone was detected only once. V and J are TRBV28 and TRBJ1-5, with a tentative D call TRBD1 (6 bases). This CDR3 is built from 12 residues. V was cut by 8 bases and J by 9 bases, with 14 bases left in between. Germline CDR1 and CDR2: MDHEN and SYDVKM. CDR3 region: CASSPWGRPQHF. The CDR3 region has the DNA TGTGCCAGCTCACCTTGGGGGCGGCCCCAGCATTTT.

The V gene is TRBV4-1, the J gene TRBJ2-1; D unresolved. Trimming left V 1 base short and J 7 bases short, with 14 bases between. This CDR3 is built from 15 residues. The germline V gene encodes CDR1 MGHRA and CDR2 YSYEKL. Here the CDR3 DNA reads TGCGCCAGCAGCCAAGGGGCCGGAACGTTGAATGAGCAGTTCTTC. Encoded protein: CASSQGAGTLNEQFF.

The rearrangement uses TRBV24-1 and TRBJ2-3, with D perhaps matching TRBD2 (6 bases). The germline gives CDR1 KGHDR, CDR2 SFDVKD. Deletions cut 5 bases from V and 4 bases from J, with 15 bases between. The CDR3 sequence is 15 residues long. The CDR3 DNA reads as TGTGCCACCAGTGGGGGACTTCAGGGTGCAGATACGCAGTATTTT. Its translation: CATSGGLQGADTQYF.

The chain employs TRBV28 and TRBJ1-5; 7 nucleotides match TRBD1. In germline, CDR1 is MDHEN, CDR2 SYDVKM. The CDR3 is 14 residues long. Trimming took 6 bases from V and 5 from J; bases not matched to a gene: 7. CDR3 DNA sequence: TGTGCCAGCAGACTAACAGGGGATTATCAGCCCCAGCATTTT. It is translated as CASRLTGDYQPQHF. The complete variable domain, with remaining parts taken from reference TRBV28 and TRBJ1-5, reads DVKVTQSSRYLVKRTGEKVFLECVQDMDHENMFWYRQDPGLGLRLIYFSYDVKMKEKGDIPEGYSVSREKKERFSLILESASTNQTSMYLCASRLTGDYQPQHFGDGTRLSIL.

The rearrangement joins TRBV5-1 to TRBJ2-7, with TRBD1 identical over 8 bases. With 2 bases clipped from V and 4 bases from J, the junction kept 5 bases outside the gene matches. The CDR3 is made up of 14 amino acids. CDR1 and CDR2 from the germline V gene are SGHRS and YFSETQ. CDR3 bases: TGCGCCAGCAGCTTACAGGGGGGCATGTACGAGCAGTACTTC. Its translation: CASSLQGGMYEQYF.

The chain couples TRBV28 to TRBJ1-5; TRBD1 agrees at 10 bases. Germline assignment: CDR1 MDHEN and CDR2 SYDVKM. The CDR3 covers 15 residues. J lost 6 bases, V lost 5 bases, and 7 bases had no gene match. The CDR3 region has the DNA TGTGCCAGCAGTCCGAGACAGGGGGCGAGTCAGCCCCAGCATTTT. Amino acid sequence: CASSPRQGASQPQHF.

This clone was detected only once. This chain uses TRBV28 with TRBJ1-5, with TRBD1 matching over 8 bases. The CDR3 loop spans 15 amino acids. Losses at the gene ends were 7 bases for V and 4 bases for J; bases not matched to a gene: 9. CDR1 MDHEN and CDR2 SYDVKM come from the germline V gene. CDR3 sequence reads: CASTRGQGINQPQHF. The CDR3 DNA reads TGTGCCAGCACTCGCGGACAGGGCATAAATCAGCCCCAGCATTTT.

The chain recombines TRBV27 with TRBJ2-2; D gene unclear. The germline V and J ends were trimmed by 0 bases and 0 bases, with 8 bases remaining between them. The CDR3 sequence is 16 residues long. Per the germline V gene, CDR1 is MNHEY and CDR2 is SMNVEV (reference sequence). CDR3 bases: TGTGCCAGCAGTTTATCAGACACCCCGAACACCGGGGAGCTGTTTTTT. It codes for CASSLSDTPNTGELFF.

This clone has only one observation. The gene calls are TRBV9 and TRBJ2-3; weak D call: TRBD2 (6 bases). This CDR3 has 17 amino acids. The V gene lost 0 bases and the J gene lost 0 bases, with 14 bases spanning the gap. The germline V gene has CDR1 SGDLS and CDR2 YYNGEE. In DNA form, the CDR3 reads TGTGCCAGCAGCGTAGAGGGTAGCGGAACTAGCACAGATACGCAGTATTTT. Its translation is CASSVEGSGTSTDTQYF.

This sequence joins TRBV5-6 and TRBJ2-1, with TRBD2 identical over 10 bases. Per germline, CDR1 SGHDT and CDR2 YYEEEE. The CDR3 totals 17 residues. V gave up 4 bases and J gave up 5 bases; unmatched junction bases: 12. This chain's CDR3 is CASSQRTSGLFHNEQFF. The CDR3, as DNA: TGTGCCAGCAGCCAGAGGACTAGCGGCCTTTTCCACAATGAGCAGTTCTTC. The full variable domain, rest sourced from reference TRBV5-6 and TRBJ2-1, is DAGVTQSPTHLIKTRGQQVTLRCSPKSGHDTVSWYQQALGQGPQFIFQYYEEEERQRGNFPDRFSGHQFPNYSSELNVNALLLGDSALYLCASSQRTSGLFHNEQFFGPGTRLTVL.

This chain links TRBV5-4 with TRBJ2-1; TRBD2 matches 8 bases. V lost 2 bases and J lost 6; bases outside the gene matches: 7. Germline lookup yields CDR1 SGHNT and CDR2 YYREEE (reference sequence). The CDR3 has 15 residues. Written as DNA, the CDR3 is TGTGCCAGCAGCTTTGGCGGGGGGTTTATCAATGAGCAGTTCTTC. It yields the protein CASSFGGGFINEQFF.

The chain employs TRBV2 and TRBJ2-7; possible D gene TRBD2, 5 bases. CDR1 and CDR2 (germline): SNHLY, FYNNEI. Between the trimmed V and J ends, which lost 4 bases and 4 bases, there was a span of 17 bases. The CDR3 sequence is 15 residues long. The CDR3 reads CASSGGGAGFYEQYF. The CDR3 DNA is TGTGCCAGCAGTGGTGGAGGTGCGGGCTTTTACGAGCAGTACTTC.

CDR3 loop: CASSLGTGNTEAFF. In DNA form, the CDR3 reads TGTGCCAGCAGCCTTGGGACAGGGAACACTGAAGCTTTCTTT. This chain links TRBV7-3 with TRBJ1-1; the match to TRBD1 covers 8 bases. The junction had 3 bases not matched to a gene; V was cut back by 5 bases and J by 1 base. The CDR3 totals 14 residues. Germline V gene lookup returns CDR1 SGHTA and CDR2 FQGTGA. Based on the CDR3 plus reference TRBV7-3 and TRBJ1-1, the full variable domain is GAGVSQTPSNKVTEKGKYVELRCDPISGHTALYWYRQSLGQGPEFLIYFQGTGAADDSGLPNDRFFAVRPEGSVSTLKIQRTERGDSAVYLCASSLGTGNTEAFFGQGTRLTVV.

The chain combines TRBV6-2 or TRBV6-3 with TRBJ2-3, with TRBD2 matching 8 bases. The CDR3 loop spans 15 amino acids. The V and J ends lost 0 bases and 5 bases, in that order; junction bases with no gene match: 4. Germline values: CDR1 MNHEY, CDR2 SVGEGT. CDR3 region: CASSYSALAGDTQYF. CDR3 nucleotides: TGTGCCAGCAGTTACTCGGCGCTAGCGGGAGATACGCAGTATTTT.

The rearrangement joins TRBV18 to TRBJ1-3, with D tentatively TRBD1 (5 bases). The germline V gene has CDR1 KGHSH and CDR2 LQKENI. Trimming left V 4 bases short and J 7 bases short, with 11 bases between. This CDR3 spans 13 amino acids. DNA of the CDR3: TGTGCCAGCTCACGTCAGGGATCGAACACCATATATTTT. Residues: CASSRQGSNTIYF.

The chain has TRBV24-1 and TRBJ2-3; D ambiguous. This CDR3 region has 11 residues. The V gene's germline CDR1 is KGHDR and CDR2 SFDVKD. Between the trimmed V and J ends, which lost 2 bases and 11 bases, there was a span of 7 bases. For the CDR3, the DNA is TGTGCCACCAGTGATTATGCCAGGCAGTATTTT. Protein product: CATSDYARQYF.